This note documents a single T cell receptor beta chain sequence. Its antigen is undetermined. From germline, CDR1 is MNHEY and CDR2 SMNVEV (reference sequence). This CDR3 region has 14 residues. With V trimmed by 6 bases and J by 2 bases, 3 bases remained unmatched. Clones were sequenced by immunoSEQ multiplex PCR, and TCRdb holds only the in-frame ones, with some missing. The repertoire has 170,000 or so clones, 84% of them found once; the top ten carry roughly 2.8%. The sample originates from a study of cytomegalovirus exposure and HLA in healthy donors. Broader study findings: Rare sequences made up most TCRs, while some public TCRs were found in many donors. In a later analysis, first-cohort TCR clusters were found to tend to co-occur in the approximately 120 validation repertoires.

The TCR comes from a woman aged 18-29 years in good health and CMV-seropositive. V is TRBV27 and J is TRBJ1-2; 10 positions match TRBD1. The sample taken for sequencing was PBMCs. CDR3 sequence (DNA): TGTGCCAGCAGCTTGACAGGGGGCAACTATGGCTACACCTTC. Residues: CASSLTGGNYGYTF.